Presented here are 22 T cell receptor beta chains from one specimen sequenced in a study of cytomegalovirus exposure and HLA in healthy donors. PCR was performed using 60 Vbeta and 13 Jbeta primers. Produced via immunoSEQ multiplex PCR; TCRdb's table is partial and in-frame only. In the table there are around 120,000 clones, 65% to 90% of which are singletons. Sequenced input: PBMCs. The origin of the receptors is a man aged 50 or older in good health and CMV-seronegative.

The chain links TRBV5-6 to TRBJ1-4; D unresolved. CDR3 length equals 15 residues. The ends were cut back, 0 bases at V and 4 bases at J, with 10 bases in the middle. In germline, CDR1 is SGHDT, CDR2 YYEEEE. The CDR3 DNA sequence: TGTGCCAGCAGCTTGGGTACAGCTTTTAATGAAAAACTGTTTTTT. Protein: CASSLGTAFNEKLFF.

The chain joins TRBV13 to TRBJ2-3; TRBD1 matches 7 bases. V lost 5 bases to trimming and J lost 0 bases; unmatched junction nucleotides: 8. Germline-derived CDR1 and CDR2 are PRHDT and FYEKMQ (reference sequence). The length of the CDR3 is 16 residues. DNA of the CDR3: TGTGCCAGCAGCGGACGGGACAGAGGGAGCACAGATACGCAGTATTTT. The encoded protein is CASSGRDRGSTDTQYF.

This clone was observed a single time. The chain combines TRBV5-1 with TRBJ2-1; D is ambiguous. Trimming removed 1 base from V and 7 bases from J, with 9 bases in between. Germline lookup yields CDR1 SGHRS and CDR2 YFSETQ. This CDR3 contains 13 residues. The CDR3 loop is CASSLQLENEQFF. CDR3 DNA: TGCGCCAGCAGCTTGCAATTGGAGAATGAGCAGTTCTTC. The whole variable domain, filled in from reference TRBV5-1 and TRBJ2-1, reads KAGVTQTPRYLIKTRGQQVTLSCSPISGHRSVSWYQQTPGQGLQFLFEYFSETQRNKGNFPGRFSGRQFSNSRSEMNVSTLELGDSALYLCASSLQLENEQFFGPGTRLTVL.

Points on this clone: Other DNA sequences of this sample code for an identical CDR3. This chain's CDR3 is CASSPTGGSYNEQFF. CDR3 nucleotide sequence: TGTGCCAGCAGTCCGACAGGGGGATCCTACAATGAGCAGTTCTTC. This sequence joins TRBV7-2 and TRBJ2-1; TRBD1 matches 9 bases. Losses at the gene ends were 6 bases for V and 1 base for J; bases not matched to a gene: 4. The CDR3 contains 15 residues. CDR1 and CDR2 (germline): SGHTA, FQGNSA. Full variable domain (missing parts from reference TRBV7-2 and TRBJ2-1): GAGVSQSPSNKVTEKGKDVELRCDPISGHTALYWYRQSLGQGLEFLIYFQGNSAPDKSGLPSDRFSAERTGGSVSTLTIQRTQQEDSAVYLCASSPTGGSYNEQFFGPGTRLTVL.

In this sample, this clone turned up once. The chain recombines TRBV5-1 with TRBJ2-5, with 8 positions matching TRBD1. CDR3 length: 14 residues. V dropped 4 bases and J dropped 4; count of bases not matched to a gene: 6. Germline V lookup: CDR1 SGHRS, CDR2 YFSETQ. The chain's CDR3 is CASSRRGQGETQYF. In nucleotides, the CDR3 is TGCGCCAGCAGCCGCCGAGGACAGGGAGAGACCCAGTACTTC.

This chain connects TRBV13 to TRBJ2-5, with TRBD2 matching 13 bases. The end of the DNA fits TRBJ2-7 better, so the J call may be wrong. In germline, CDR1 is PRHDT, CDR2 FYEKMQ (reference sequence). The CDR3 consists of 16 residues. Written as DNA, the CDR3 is TGTGCCAGCAGCTCGGGACTAGCGGGGACTCATTACGAGCAGTACTTC. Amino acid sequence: CASSSGLAGTHYEQYF.

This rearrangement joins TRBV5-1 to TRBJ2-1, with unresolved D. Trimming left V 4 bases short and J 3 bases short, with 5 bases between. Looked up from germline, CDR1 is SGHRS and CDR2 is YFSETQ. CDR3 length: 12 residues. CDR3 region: CASSVNYNEQFF. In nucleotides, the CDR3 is TGCGCCAGCAGCGTCAACTACAATGAGCAGTTCTTC.

The CDR3 reads CAWTSENYEQYF. The CDR3 region has the DNA TGTGCCTGGACCAGCGAAAACTACGAGCAGTACTTC. This rearrangement joins TRBV30 to TRBJ2-7, with D unresolved. The V and J ends lost 4 bases and 3 bases respectively, with 10 bases between them. CDR1 is GTSNPN, CDR2 SVGIG, per germline (reference sequence). This CDR3 region has 12 residues.

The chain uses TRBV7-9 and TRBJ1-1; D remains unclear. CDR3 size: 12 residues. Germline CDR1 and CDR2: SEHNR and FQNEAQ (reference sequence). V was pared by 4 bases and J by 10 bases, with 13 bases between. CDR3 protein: CASSSTALRAFF. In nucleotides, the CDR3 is TGTGCCAGCAGCTCTACAGCACTGAGAGCTTTCTTT.

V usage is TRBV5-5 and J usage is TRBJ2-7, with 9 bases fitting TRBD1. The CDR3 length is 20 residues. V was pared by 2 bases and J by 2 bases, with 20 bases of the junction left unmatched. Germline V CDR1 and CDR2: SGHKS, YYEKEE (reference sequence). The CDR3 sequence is CASSFRISFSGQGKTYEQYF. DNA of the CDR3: TGTGCCAGCAGCTTTCGTATCAGCTTTTCGGGACAGGGAAAGACCTACGAGCAGTACTTC. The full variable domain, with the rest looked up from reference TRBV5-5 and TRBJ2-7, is DAGVTQSPTHLIKTRGQQVTLRCSPISGHKSVSWYQQVLGQGPQFIFQYYEKEERGRGNFPDRFSARQFPNYSSELNVNALLLGDSALYLCASSFRISFSGQGKTYEQYFGPGTRLTVT.

The CDR3: CASGRDRGQSGYTF. The CDR3 nucleotides read TGTGCCAGCGGCCGGGACAGGGGGCAAAGTGGCTACACCTTC. The chain recombines TRBV6-5 with TRBJ1-2; 12 bases agree with TRBD1. This CDR3 is built from 14 residues. Trimming took 8 bases from V and 7 from J; bases not matched to a gene: 8. The germline V gene encodes CDR1 MNHEY and CDR2 SVGAGI.

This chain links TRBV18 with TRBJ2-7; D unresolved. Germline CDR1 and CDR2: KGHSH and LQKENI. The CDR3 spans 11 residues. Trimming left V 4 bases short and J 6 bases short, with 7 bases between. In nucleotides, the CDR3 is TGTGCCAGCTCACTCCCGGGCGAGCAGTACTTC. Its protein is CASSLPGEQYF.

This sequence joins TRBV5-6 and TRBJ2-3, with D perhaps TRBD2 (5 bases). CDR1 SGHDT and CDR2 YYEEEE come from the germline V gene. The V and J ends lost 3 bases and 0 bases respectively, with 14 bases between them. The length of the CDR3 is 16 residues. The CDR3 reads CASSSRAGRSTDTQYF. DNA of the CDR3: TGTGCCAGCAGCTCCCGGGCGGGCAGGAGCACAGATACGCAGTATTTT. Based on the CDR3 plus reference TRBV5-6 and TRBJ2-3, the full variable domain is DAGVTQSPTHLIKTRGQQVTLRCSPKSGHDTVSWYQQALGQGPQFIFQYYEEEERQRGNFPDRFSGHQFPNYSSELNVNALLLGDSALYLCASSSRAGRSTDTQYFGPGTRLTVL.

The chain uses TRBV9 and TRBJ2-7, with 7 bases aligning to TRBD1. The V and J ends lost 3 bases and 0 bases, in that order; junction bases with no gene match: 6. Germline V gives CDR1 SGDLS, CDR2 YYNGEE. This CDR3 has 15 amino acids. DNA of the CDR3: TGTGCCAGCAGCGGAGGGACAGCGAACTCCTACGAGCAGTACTTC. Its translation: CASSGGTANSYEQYF. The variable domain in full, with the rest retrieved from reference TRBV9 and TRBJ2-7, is DSGVTQTPKHLITATGQRVTLRCSPRSGDLSVYWYQQSLDQGLQFLIQYYNGEERAKGNILERFSAQQFPDLHSELNLSSLELGDSALYFCASSGGTANSYEQYFGPGTRLTVT.

The CDR3 DNA is TGCGCCAGCAGCCAAGGCCTCGCGGGGGCTAGTGACTATGGCTACACCTTC. This codes for CASSQGLAGASDYGYTF. The rearrangement uses TRBV4-3 and TRBJ1-2; D might be TRBD1 (6 bases). V lost 1 base and J lost 3, with 18 bases in between. The germline V gene has CDR1 LGHNA and CDR2 YSLEER. The CDR3 extends over 17 amino acids.

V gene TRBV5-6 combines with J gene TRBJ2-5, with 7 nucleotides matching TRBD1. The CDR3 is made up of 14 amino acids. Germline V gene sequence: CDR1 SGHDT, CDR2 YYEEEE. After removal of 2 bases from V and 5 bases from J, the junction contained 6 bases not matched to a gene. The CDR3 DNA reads TGTGCCAGCAGCTTTCGACAGGGTGTGGAGACCCAGTACTTC. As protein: CASSFRQGVETQYF. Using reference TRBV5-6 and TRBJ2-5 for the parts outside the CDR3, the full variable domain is DAGVTQSPTHLIKTRGQQVTLRCSPKSGHDTVSWYQQALGQGPQFIFQYYEEEERQRGNFPDRFSGHQFPNYSSELNVNALLLGDSALYLCASSFRQGVETQYFGPGTRLLVL.

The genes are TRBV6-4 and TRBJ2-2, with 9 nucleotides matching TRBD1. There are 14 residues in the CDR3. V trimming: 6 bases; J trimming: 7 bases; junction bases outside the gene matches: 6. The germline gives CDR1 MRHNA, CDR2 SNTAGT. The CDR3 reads CASRRDRAGGELFF. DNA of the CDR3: TGTGCCAGCAGGCGGGACAGGGCCGGCGGGGAGCTGTTTTTT.

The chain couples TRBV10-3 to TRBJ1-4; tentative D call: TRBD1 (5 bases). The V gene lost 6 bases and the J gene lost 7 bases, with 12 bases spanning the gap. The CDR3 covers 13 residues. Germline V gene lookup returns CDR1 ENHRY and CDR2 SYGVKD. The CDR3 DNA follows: TGTGCCATCAGATACGGCCAGGGTGAAAAACTGTTTTTT. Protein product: CAIRYGQGEKLFF.

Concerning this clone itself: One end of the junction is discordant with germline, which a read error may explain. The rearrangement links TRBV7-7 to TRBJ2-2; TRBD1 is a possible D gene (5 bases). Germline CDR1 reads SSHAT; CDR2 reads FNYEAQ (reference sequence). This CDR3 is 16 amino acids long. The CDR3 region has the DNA TGTGCTAGCAGCGCCCAAACAGGCGCGAACACCGGGGAGCTGTTTTTT. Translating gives CASSAQTGANTGELFF.

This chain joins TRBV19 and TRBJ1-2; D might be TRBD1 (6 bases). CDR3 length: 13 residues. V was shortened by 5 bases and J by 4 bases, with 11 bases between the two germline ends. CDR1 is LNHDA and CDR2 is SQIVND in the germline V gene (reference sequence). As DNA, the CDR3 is TGTGCCAGTAGTCCGACAGGAATCTATGGCTACACCTTC. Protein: CASSPTGIYGYTF.

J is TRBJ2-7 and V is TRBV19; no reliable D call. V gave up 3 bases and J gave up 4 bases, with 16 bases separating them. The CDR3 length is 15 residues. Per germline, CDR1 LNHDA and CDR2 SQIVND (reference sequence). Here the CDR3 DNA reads TGTGCCAGTAGTATTTTCCACGCAATCGGTTACGAGCAGTACTTC. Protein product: CASSIFHAIGYEQYF.

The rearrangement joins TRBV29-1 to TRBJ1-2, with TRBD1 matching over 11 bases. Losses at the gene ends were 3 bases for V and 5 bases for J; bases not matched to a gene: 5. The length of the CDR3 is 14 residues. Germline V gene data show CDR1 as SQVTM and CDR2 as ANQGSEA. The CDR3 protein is CSVEGDRGDYGYTF. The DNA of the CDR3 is TGCAGCGTTGAGGGGGACAGGGGGGATTATGGCTACACCTTC.